Listed below are T cell receptor beta chains from one sample, sequenced in a study of blood T cells in healthy people across ages. Using its own MiXCR run on the 5' RACE reads, TCRdb lists one record per CDR3 protein. The sample holds about 670,000 distinct CDR3 sequences, 45% to 60% seen once. Sequencing was carried out using blood. The source is a woman over 75 in good health. Each CDR3 is given with its conserved first and last residue. Each record gives: CDR3 length, V gene, D gene, J gene, clone size, CDR3 DNA, CDR3 protein. D genes are given only for firm matches. The listing skips clone size in some rows; elsewhere it reads once, few, many or a size class.

cdr3_length: 12
v_call: TRBV30
d_call: -
j_call: TRBJ2-5
clone_size: -
cdr3_nt: TGTGCCTGGAGTATCAGGGCGGCAGAGCAGTACTTC
cdr3_aa: CAWSIRAAEQYF

cdr3_length: 13
v_call: TRBV2
d_call: -
j_call: TRBJ2-3
clone_size: -
cdr3_nt: TGTGCCAGCAGTGCTCAAGCCCACAGATACGCGTATTTT
cdr3_aa: CASSAQAHRYAYF

cdr3_length: 11
v_call: TRBV12-3/TRBV12-4
d_call: -
j_call: TRBJ1-6
clone_size: many
cdr3_nt: TGTGCCAGCAGTTTGGTATCACCCCTCCACTTT
cdr3_aa: CASSLVSPLHF

cdr3_length: 13
v_call: TRBV27
d_call: -
j_call: TRBJ2-7
clone_size: -
cdr3_nt: TGTGCCAGCAGTTACGGGGCGAGCTACGAGCAGTACTTC
cdr3_aa: CASSYGASYEQYF

cdr3_length: 12
v_call: TRBV10-3
d_call: -
j_call: TRBJ1-6
clone_size: many
cdr3_nt: TGTGCCATAACGACAGGAGGCTCACCCCTCCACTTT
cdr3_aa: CAITTGGSPLHF

cdr3_length: 13
v_call: TRBV15
d_call: -
j_call: TRBJ2-7
clone_size: -
cdr3_nt: TGTGCCACCAGCAGAGCGGGTGTGTACGAGCAGTACTTC
cdr3_aa: CATSRAGVYEQYF

cdr3_length: 12
v_call: TRBV3-1
d_call: -
j_call: TRBJ2-5
clone_size: -
cdr3_nt: TGTGCCAGCAGCCAAGAGGGAACTGAGCAGTACTTC
cdr3_aa: CASSQEGTEQYF

cdr3_length: 17
v_call: TRBV7-9
d_call: TRBD1
j_call: TRBJ2-4
clone_size: few
cdr3_nt: TGTGCCAGCAGCGAAGGACAGGGTTTTGAAGTCAAAAACATTCAGTACTTC
cdr3_aa: CASSEGQGFEVKNIQYF

cdr3_length: 18
v_call: TRBV20-1
d_call: TRBD2
j_call: TRBJ2-3
clone_size: -
cdr3_nt: TGCAGTGCTAGAGGGGAGGGGCTAGCGGGAGCACTCACAGATACGCAGTATTTT
cdr3_aa: CSARGEGLAGALTDTQYF

cdr3_length: 16
v_call: TRBV27
d_call: TRBD1
j_call: TRBJ1-2
clone_size: -
cdr3_nt: TGTGCCAGCAGTTCCCTCCGGACAGGGGGCTCCTATGGCTACACCTTC
cdr3_aa: CASSSLRTGGSYGYTF

cdr3_length: 15
v_call: TRBV7-2
d_call: -
j_call: TRBJ1-5
clone_size: many
cdr3_nt: TGTGCCAGCAGCTTAGGGCAGGGGCTCGGGCAGCCCCAGCATTTT
cdr3_aa: CASSLGQGLGQPQHF

cdr3_length: 18
v_call: TRBV9
d_call: -
j_call: TRBJ1-6
clone_size: -
cdr3_nt: TGTGCCAGCAGCGCTTCACAGGGAGCGGGCTCCTATAATTCACCCCTCCACTTT
cdr3_aa: CASSASQGAGSYNSPLHF

cdr3_length: 15
v_call: TRBV6-2/TRBV6-3
d_call: -
j_call: TRBJ2-1
clone_size: -
cdr3_nt: TGTGCCAGCATCGACTCAGGGAGCTCCTACAATGAGCAGTTCTTC
cdr3_aa: CASIDSGSSYNEQFF

cdr3_length: 13
v_call: TRBV7-2
d_call: -
j_call: TRBJ2-7
clone_size: -
cdr3_nt: TGTGCCAGCAGCCCCAGCTCGTTCTACGAGCAGTACTTC
cdr3_aa: CASSPSSFYEQYF

cdr3_length: 14
v_call: TRBV10-3
d_call: -
j_call: TRBJ1-5
clone_size: -
cdr3_nt: TGTGCCATCAGTCTTCAGCCTAGCAATCAGCCCCAGCATTTT
cdr3_aa: CAISLQPSNQPQHF

cdr3_length: 17
v_call: TRBV20-1
d_call: TRBD1
j_call: TRBJ1-5
clone_size: few
cdr3_nt: TGCAGTGCAGAAAACACCGGGACAGGGTTTCGCAATCAGCCCCAGCATTTT
cdr3_aa: CSAENTGTGFRNQPQHF

cdr3_length: 15
v_call: TRBV19
d_call: -
j_call: TRBJ2-5
clone_size: -
cdr3_nt: TGTGCCAGTAGTAGGGTCGGTAGCGAGCAAGAGACCCAGTACTTC
cdr3_aa: CASSRVGSEQETQYF

cdr3_length: 18
v_call: TRBV6-2/TRBV6-3
d_call: TRBD2
j_call: TRBJ2-1
clone_size: many
cdr3_nt: TGTGCCAGCAGTTACCGGCTAGCGGGGGCAAGCTCCTACAATGAGCAGTTCTTC
cdr3_aa: CASSYRLAGASSYNEQFF

cdr3_length: 17
v_call: TRBV5-1
d_call: TRBD1
j_call: TRBJ2-2
clone_size: -
cdr3_nt: TGCGCCAGCAGCTTGGGCCACCGGGACAGTAATACCGGGGAGCTGTTTTTT
cdr3_aa: CASSLGHRDSNTGELFF

cdr3_length: 16
v_call: TRBV5-4
d_call: -
j_call: TRBJ1-4
clone_size: few
cdr3_nt: TGTGCCAGCAGCTTGGGGGGGACGGGTTTTAATGAAAAACTGTTTTTT
cdr3_aa: CASSLGGTGFNEKLFF

cdr3_length: 15
v_call: TRBV7-9
d_call: TRBD1
j_call: TRBJ2-1
clone_size: -
cdr3_nt: TGTGCCAGCAGCATGCCCGGGACAGGTAAAAATGAGCAGTTCTTC
cdr3_aa: CASSMPGTGKNEQFF

cdr3_length: 15
v_call: TRBV7-9
d_call: -
j_call: TRBJ2-2
clone_size: -
cdr3_nt: TGTGCCAGCAGCTTAAGTTTCGTTCGGTCCGGGGAGCTGTTTTTT
cdr3_aa: CASSLSFVRSGELFF

cdr3_length: 15
v_call: TRBV4-1
d_call: TRBD2
j_call: TRBJ2-3
clone_size: many
cdr3_nt: TGCGCCAGCAGGCAATCGGGACTAATCAGAGATACGCAGTATTTT
cdr3_aa: CASRQSGLIRDTQYF

cdr3_length: 16
v_call: TRBV5-4
d_call: -
j_call: TRBJ1-1
clone_size: -
cdr3_nt: TGTGCCAGCAGCTTGGGCGGGGGGGCCTTAGACACTGAAGCTTTCTTT
cdr3_aa: CASSLGGGALDTEAFF

cdr3_length: 18
v_call: TRBV4-2
d_call: -
j_call: TRBJ2-3
clone_size: -
cdr3_nt: TGTGCCAGCAGCCAAGCCCCCCCCTCCGGGGTTAGCACAGATACGCAGTATTTT
cdr3_aa: CASSQAPPSGVSTDTQYF

cdr3_length: 14
v_call: TRBV20-1
d_call: -
j_call: TRBJ1-1
clone_size: few
cdr3_nt: TGCAGTGCTAGATGGGGCAGCCCGAACACTGAAGCTTTCTTT
cdr3_aa: CSARWGSPNTEAFF

cdr3_length: 13
v_call: TRBV14
d_call: -
j_call: TRBJ1-4
clone_size: -
cdr3_nt: TGTGCCAGCAGCCAAGATTTGAGGGGGAAACTGTTTTTT
cdr3_aa: CASSQDLRGKLFF

cdr3_length: 16
v_call: TRBV27
d_call: -
j_call: TRBJ2-3
clone_size: many
cdr3_nt: TGTGCCAGCAGTTTTCTCTCGAAAGCAGCAAAAGATACGCAGTATTTT
cdr3_aa: CASSFLSKAAKDTQYF

cdr3_length: 17
v_call: TRBV11-2
d_call: -
j_call: TRBJ1-5
clone_size: once
cdr3_nt: TGTGCCAGCAGCTTAGCGGCGGATCCTTATAGCAATCAGCCCCAGCATTTT
cdr3_aa: CASSLAADPYSNQPQHF

cdr3_length: 12
v_call: TRBV24-1
d_call: -
j_call: TRBJ2-3
clone_size: many
cdr3_nt: TGTGCCACCAGTGATGAAGGAGGTACGCAGTATTTT
cdr3_aa: CATSDEGGTQYF

cdr3_length: 14
v_call: TRBV29-1
d_call: -
j_call: TRBJ2-3
clone_size: -
cdr3_nt: TGCAGCGTTCGGGGGAACTTTCGCACAGATACGCAGTATTTT
cdr3_aa: CSVRGNFRTDTQYF

cdr3_length: 14
v_call: TRBV24-1
d_call: TRBD1
j_call: TRBJ2-1
clone_size: -
cdr3_nt: TGTGCCACCACCGGGACAGGGGCAATGCGTGAGCAGTTCTTC
cdr3_aa: CATTGTGAMREQFF

cdr3_length: 13
v_call: TRBV12-3/TRBV12-4
d_call: -
j_call: TRBJ1-5
clone_size: many
cdr3_nt: TGTGCCAGCAGTTTTGGGGGGCCTCAGCCCCAGCATTTT
cdr3_aa: CASSFGGPQPQHF

cdr3_length: 15
v_call: TRBV27
d_call: -
j_call: TRBJ1-4
clone_size: -
cdr3_nt: TGTGCCAGCAAAAGCAGGGAAGCAACTAATGAAGAACTGTTTTTT
cdr3_aa: CASKSREATNEELFF

cdr3_length: 14
v_call: TRBV11-1
d_call: -
j_call: TRBJ2-3
clone_size: -
cdr3_nt: TGTGCCAGCAGCCCCCAGGGTTCGGCAGATACGCAGTATTTT
cdr3_aa: CASSPQGSADTQYF

cdr3_length: 13
v_call: TRBV9
d_call: -
j_call: TRBJ2-2
clone_size: -
cdr3_nt: TGTGCCAGCAGCGTCGGGGTCACCGGGGAGCTGTTTTTT
cdr3_aa: CASSVGVTGELFF

cdr3_length: 14
v_call: TRBV5-1
d_call: -
j_call: TRBJ2-1
clone_size: few
cdr3_nt: TGCGCCAGCAGCTTGGACGACTATTACAATGAGCAGTTCTTC
cdr3_aa: CASSLDDYYNEQFF

cdr3_length: 15
v_call: TRBV4-3
d_call: -
j_call: TRBJ2-3
clone_size: -
cdr3_nt: TGCGCCAGCAGCCAAGCAGTGGCCAGTAGGGATACGCAGTATTTT
cdr3_aa: CASSQAVASRDTQYF

cdr3_length: 18
v_call: TRBV27
d_call: TRBD1
j_call: TRBJ2-1
clone_size: once
cdr3_nt: TGTGCCAGCAGTTTATTGGACAGGGGAAGGGGTGTGAACAATGAGCAGTTCTTC
cdr3_aa: CASSLLDRGRGVNNEQFF

cdr3_length: 13
v_call: TRBV27
d_call: -
j_call: TRBJ1-4
clone_size: few
cdr3_nt: TGTGCCAGCAGTTTGGGAGTAGGGGGAAAACTGTTTTTT
cdr3_aa: CASSLGVGGKLFF

cdr3_length: 17
v_call: TRBV27
d_call: -
j_call: TRBJ2-1
clone_size: -
cdr3_nt: TGTGCCAGCAGTCGCCCTCGACAGGAGAGCTCCTACAATGAGCAGTTCTTC
cdr3_aa: CASSRPRQESSYNEQFF

cdr3_length: 15
v_call: TRBV7-2
d_call: TRBD1
j_call: TRBJ2-1
clone_size: many
cdr3_nt: TGTGCCAGCAGCCCGGACAGGGCTCGTTCCAATGAGCAGTTCTTC
cdr3_aa: CASSPDRARSNEQFF

cdr3_length: 15
v_call: TRBV4-3
d_call: -
j_call: TRBJ2-3
clone_size: -
cdr3_nt: TGCGCCAGCAGCCAAGCGGTGGGCCTCGCAGATACGCAGTATTTT
cdr3_aa: CASSQAVGLADTQYF

cdr3_length: 16
v_call: TRBV7-2
d_call: TRBD2
j_call: TRBJ2-3
clone_size: few
cdr3_nt: TGTGCCAGCAGCCCCTTTAGCGGGAGGGCAGCAGATGCGCAGTATTTT
cdr3_aa: CASSPFSGRAADAQYF

cdr3_length: 17
v_call: TRBV6-6
d_call: TRBD1
j_call: TRBJ2-1
clone_size: many
cdr3_nt: TGTGCCAGCAGTAAGAGAGCCGGACAGGGGGCCCTCAATGAGCAGTTCTTC
cdr3_aa: CASSKRAGQGALNEQFF

cdr3_length: 15
v_call: TRBV10-3
d_call: -
j_call: TRBJ1-6
clone_size: -
cdr3_nt: TGTGCCTCTCGCCACCCCGACTCCTATAATTCACCCCTCCACTTT
cdr3_aa: CASRHPDSYNSPLHF

cdr3_length: 16
v_call: TRBV25-1
d_call: TRBD2
j_call: TRBJ2-1
clone_size: -
cdr3_nt: TGTGCCAAGGAGCGGGGGGTCGCACCCTCCTACAATGAGCAGTTCTTC
cdr3_aa: CAKERGVAPSYNEQFF

cdr3_length: 14
v_call: TRBV15
d_call: -
j_call: TRBJ2-5
clone_size: -
cdr3_nt: TGTGCCACCAGCAGAGCGGGGCGTCAAGAGACCCAGTACTTC
cdr3_aa: CATSRAGRQETQYF

cdr3_length: 14
v_call: TRBV10-3
d_call: TRBD2
j_call: TRBJ2-3
clone_size: few
cdr3_nt: TGTGCCATCAGGGCTAGCGGGGGGCCCGATACGCAGTATTTT
cdr3_aa: CAIRASGGPDTQYF

cdr3_length: 18
v_call: TRBV4-2
d_call: TRBD1
j_call: TRBJ2-3
clone_size: -
cdr3_nt: TGTGCCAGCAGCCAAGCCGGGACAGGGGGGGATAGCACAGATACGCAGTATTTT
cdr3_aa: CASSQAGTGGDSTDTQYF

cdr3_length: 15
v_call: TRBV7-9
d_call: TRBD1
j_call: TRBJ2-1
clone_size: many
cdr3_nt: TGTGCCAGCAGCTCCACAGACAGGGGTTTGGCTGAGCAGTTCTTC
cdr3_aa: CASSSTDRGLAEQFF

cdr3_length: 14
v_call: TRBV6-6
d_call: TRBD1
j_call: TRBJ1-5
clone_size: -
cdr3_nt: TGTGCCAGCAGATACGGGACAGTCAATCAGCCCCAGCATTTT
cdr3_aa: CASRYGTVNQPQHF

cdr3_length: 13
v_call: TRBV27
d_call: TRBD2
j_call: TRBJ2-2
clone_size: -
cdr3_nt: TGTGCCAGCAGTTTCAGCGGGACCGGGGGGCTGTTTTTT
cdr3_aa: CASSFSGTGGLFF

cdr3_length: 13
v_call: TRBV10-3
d_call: -
j_call: TRBJ2-1
clone_size: -
cdr3_nt: TGTGCCATCAGTGATTCGAAAATGGGTGAGCAGTTCTTC
cdr3_aa: CAISDSKMGEQFF